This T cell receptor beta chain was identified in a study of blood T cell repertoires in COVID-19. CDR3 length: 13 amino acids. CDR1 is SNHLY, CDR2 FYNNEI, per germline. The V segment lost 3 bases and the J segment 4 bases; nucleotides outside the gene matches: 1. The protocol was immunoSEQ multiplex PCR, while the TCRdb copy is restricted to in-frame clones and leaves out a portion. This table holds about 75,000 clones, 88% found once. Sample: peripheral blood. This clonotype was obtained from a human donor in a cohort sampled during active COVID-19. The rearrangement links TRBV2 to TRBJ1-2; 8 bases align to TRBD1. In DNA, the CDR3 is TGTGCCAGCAGTGACGACAGGGGCTATGGCTACACCTTC. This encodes CASSDDRGYGYTF.